This TCR beta chain was identified during a study of shared clonotypes between healthy human individuals. About the research overall: Participating donors consisted of a couple of women and a few men aged 18 to 49.

At deep level, the assay was performed. Measured with immunoSEQ multiplex PCR; TCRdb has only the in-frame clones, and not every one. The table shows more than 900,000 clones, with around 78% occurring only once. As to this clone: The antigen is not known.

Study conclusions and caveats: Specimens sampled were limited to blood, with tissue repertoires likely differing.

CD45RA+ naive and CD45RA-negative memory subsets were separated from CD4+ cells. This TCR was sampled from a man aged 18 to 29 in good health. Some clones in this sample may be carry-over from other donors' samples. The sequenced material came from memory CD4+ T cells from PBMCs. Subset given: CD45RA-negative fraction.

CDR3 in amino acids: CASSRLAVSDTQYF. The DNA for the CDR3 is TGTGCCAGTAGTCGTCTAGCGGTCTCAGATACGCAGTATTTT. V usage is TRBV19 and J usage is TRBJ2-3; 7 bases map to TRBD2. Germline CDR1 is LNHDA and CDR2 is SQIVND (reference sequence). V shed 5 bases and J 4 bases; nucleotides not matched to a gene: 6. This CDR3 is built from 14 residues. Filled out from reference TRBV19 and TRBJ2-3, the complete variable domain reads DGGITQSPKYLFRKEGQNVTLSCEQNLNHDAMYWYRQDPGQGLRLIYYSQIVNDFQKGDIAEGYSVSREKKESFPLTVTSAQKNPTAFYLCASSRLAVSDTQYFGPGTRLTVL.